This T cell receptor beta chain derives from a study of identical twins. Turning to this clonotype: Its cognate antigen is unknown.

A universal primer site came from template switching; cDNA carried unique molecular identifiers. MiXCR, run by TCRdb on the 5' RACE reads, gives a single entry per CDR3 protein. Of roughly 1.6 million distinct CDR3 sequences in the sample, less than 40% are singletons; the top ten hold about 0.27%. Findings and limits, study-wide: Fewer insertions characterized abundant cord blood beta clonotypes, whereas memory repertoires showed none. Models predicted too little out-of-frame TCR alpha sharing in monozygotic twins. Out-of-frame alpha sequences shared by twins showed excess low generation probability.

Germline CDR1 reads SEHNR; CDR2 reads FQNEAQ (reference sequence). The CDR3 is made up of 15 amino acids. The trim removed 5 bases at V and 4 bases at J, leaving 5 bases unmatched. The chain employs TRBV7-9 and TRBJ1-2; TRBD1 agrees at 12 bases. The TCR originated in a newborn girl in good health. The sample was cord blood. CDR3 residues: CASSHRDRGLYGYTF. CDR3 sequence (DNA): TGTGCCAGCAGCCACCGGGACAGGGGGCTCTATGGCTACACCTTC.